The source of this TCR beta chain is a study of long-term antiretroviral therapy in people with HIV (dated by TCRdb to 2022 to 2024). At the level of the whole study: Collection of the earliest samples took place about a decade ahead of the 2015 WHO recommendation for immediate ART, at a time when ART was typically delayed until CD4 counts fell. A retrospective serial study tested whether changes in peripheral blood TRB repertoire composition and diversity were associated with ART initiation and durable HIV suppression. Of the roughly 31 participants with HIV, roughly twelve were female. Test extractions of a monoclonal T-cell line alongside 30 to 35 polyclonal samples showed no cross-contamination during QIAcube processing. A total of about 190 cryopreserved PBMC samples were contributed to the cohort by 30 adults with confirmed HIV infection, with samples collected serially over a mean of around 6 years (range 1-12). The investigation overall reported the following: The samples span the years 2004 to 2017, and the ART regimens used may be less effective than current regimens. Expanded TRB clones identified before ART initiation dominated the repertoire across all time points, though the dominance fluctuated and decreased in many PLHIV after ART. CDR3 length ranges in HIV repertoires were narrower than in controls, and network structure suggested an antigen-experienced repertoire with only a slight naive shift after ART. Because cell numbers in pre-ART samples were limited, unsorted PBMC were profiled instead of sorted CD4+ and CD8+ T cells. No data were available on ART adherence, viral resistance or therapy changes, limiting inferences about post-ART repertoire changes. Starting ART was linked to a significant rise in TRB diversity, yet even with long-term ART the diversity remained significantly lower than in transplant donor controls. Because PBMC availability was limited, only the TCR beta chain was sequenced, with no alpha chain pairing.

Participants were included only if at least one PBMC sample before ART initiation and at least two post-ART samples were available. All participants with HIV were treated in the United States of America. Cryopreserved samples of roughly 0.95-10 million PBMC were thawed and washed before DNA extraction. At the time of the earliest PBMC sample for each participant with HIV, ages ranged from roughly 23 to 60 years. Each participant contributed PBMC samples from 1-4 timepoints before ART initiation and 2-8 timepoints after ART initiation, with a median of 7 samples. Serial HIV viral load, CD4+ T-cell count, ART history and demographic data were obtained for every participant. Genomic DNA was extracted from unsorted PBMC with a Qiagen kit on a QIAcube, with processing performed in batches of 12 samples. Concerning this clone: Its antigen is not yet known. No much larger clone is present one base from it, and per-base qualities are unavailable.

The immunoSEQ hsTCRB v3.0 assay was used at survey level resolution to sequence the TRB variable region. TRB sequencing targeted a depth of 40,000-50,000 T-cell genomes per sample. An Illumina MiSeq with a v3 150-cycle kit was used to sequence the pooled TRB libraries. The study's processing was this. Repertoire analysis ran in R within a reproducible Nextflow workflow covering QC, data transformation and analysis. LymphoSeq2, an R package for exploring AIRR-Seq data, was used to implement the custom analyses. A handful of samples yielding fewer than 5000 total TRB sequences were excluded, leaving 188 analyzed HIV repertoires. Among the roughly 190 retained HIV repertoires, about 57 were collected before ART initiation and around 130 after ART initiation. Repertoires were downsampled to 5000 TRB nucleotide sequences, with summary statistics averaged over 100 downsampling iterations. TRB sequences were retained for analysis only if CDR3 regions of at least seven amino acids were present. A Shannon entropy-derived clonality score and the Gini coefficient were used to measure diversity. Repertoire networks linked the top 5000 CDR3 amino acid sequences whenever two sequences differed by an edit distance of one. For TRB CDR3 amino acid sequences, GLIPH2 was used to predict antigen specificity groups and MHC restriction. To flag known associations with CMV, EBV, HIV or tissue antigens, CDR3 amino acid sequences were compared against VDJdb and McPAS-TCR. Pre-ART, post-ART and control groups were compared with Wilcoxon signed-rank tests and Holm-Bonferroni correction. This immuneACCESS table, as held by TCRdb, lists in-frame sequences with V and J called but not all clones. Of the missing ones, under half trace to an unresolved V gene in checked studies; the others have no known cause. That table is the source of V, J and clone size, and D and trimming were worked out from the DNA. The sample data list roughly 35,000 clones, and 85% to 95% of these were observed just once. Clones ranked in the top ten supply less than 4% of the sample.

According to the germline V gene, CDR1 reads SGHTA and CDR2 reads FQGNSA. The CDR3 numbers 14 residues from cysteine through phenylalanine. Only CDR3 DNA is held: 42 bases, read in frame from base 1. V is clipped by 1 base and J by 0 bases, and the sequence between their germline boundaries is 4 bases long. The chain uses TRBV7-2 and TRBJ1-5, with the D gene not confidently named. Sequenced material: unsorted PBMCs, taken approximately 5 years after starting antiretroviral therapy. This TCR was recovered from a woman between 45 and 60 years old with HIV. The nucleotides read TGTGCCAGCAGCTTAGTGAGTAGCAATCAGCCCCAGCATTTT. Its coded protein is CASSLVSSNQPQHF.